A selection of T cell receptor beta chains follows, all from one sample in a study of blood T cell repertoires in COVID-19. Here immunoSEQ multiplex PCR was the method, and the copy in TCRdb shows in-frame clones only, minus some. The table shows about 220,000 clones, with about 79% occurring only once. Sequenced material: PBMCs or T cells enriched from blood (not recorded which). The receptors here all came from a woman in her fifties or sixties who had recovered from COVID-19. CDR3s include the opening cysteine and the closing phenylalanine or tryptophan. D genes are given only for firm matches. The size of a clone is reported for some rows only, either as once, few or many, or as a class for expanded clones.

CDR3: CASSLQSSYEQYF; DNA: TGCGCCAGCAGCCTACAGAGCTCCTACGAGCAGTACTTC; size: few; D: -; J: TRBJ2-7; V: TRBV4-3
CDR3: CASSNIPGLETDTQYF; DNA: TGTGCCAGCAGCAATATCCCGGGACTAGAAACAGATACGCAGTATTTT; size: -; D: TRBD2; J: TRBJ2-3; V: TRBV6-6
CDR3: CASSLTGGTAEAFF; DNA: TGCGCCAGCAGCTTGACAGGGGGAACCGCTGAAGCTTTCTTT; size: -; D: TRBD1; J: TRBJ1-1; V: TRBV5-1
CDR3: CASSPYIADSGHGYTF; DNA: TGTGCCAGCAGCCCCTATATCGCGGACAGTGGCCATGGCTACACCTTC; size: -; D: -; J: TRBJ1-2; V: TRBV7-2
CDR3: CAYGLASATDTQYF; DNA: TGTGCATATGGACTAGCGAGTGCCACAGATACGCAGTATTTT; size: -; D: TRBD2; J: TRBJ2-3; V: TRBV30
CDR3: CASRNTGGRTTGELFF; DNA: TGTGCCAGCAGGAATACAGGGGGCCGGACAACCGGGGAGCTGTTTTTT; size: few; D: TRBD1; J: TRBJ2-2; V: TRBV7-6
CDR3: CASAGGPTDTQYF; DNA: TGTGCCAGCGCGGGGGGCCCGACAGATACGCAGTATTTT; size: -; D: TRBD2; J: TRBJ2-3; V: TRBV9
CDR3: CASSDQEGDMNTEAFF; DNA: TGTGCCAGCAGCGATCAAGAGGGGGATATGAACACTGAAGCTTTCTTT; size: -; D: -; J: TRBJ1-1; V: TRBV7-8
CDR3: CASSQSRRTEAFF; DNA: TGTGCCAGCAGCCAATCTAGGAGGACTGAAGCTTTCTTT; size: -; D: -; J: TRBJ1-1; V: TRBV3-1/TRBV3-2
CDR3: CASSQASGKDTQYF; DNA: TGTGCCAGCAGCCAAGCTAGCGGGAAAGATACGCAGTATTTT; size: -; D: TRBD2; J: TRBJ2-3; V: TRBV3-1/TRBV3-2
CDR3: CASSGRQGKGEKLFF; DNA: TGCGCCAGCAGTGGCCGACAGGGGAAAGGGGAAAAACTGTTTTTT; size: -; D: TRBD1; J: TRBJ1-4; V: TRBV10-1
CDR3: CASTESSYNSPLHF; DNA: TGCGCCAGTACAGAGAGCTCCTATAATTCACCCCTCCACTTT; size: few; D: -; J: TRBJ1-6; V: TRBV5-1
CDR3: CASSENRRNIQYF; DNA: TGTGCCAGCAGTGAAAACAGGCGGAACATTCAGTACTTC; size: -; D: -; J: TRBJ2-4; V: TRBV6-1
CDR3: CASSVLVETEAFF; DNA: TGTGCCAGCAGCGTGCTTGTTGAGACTGAAGCTTTCTTT; size: -; D: -; J: TRBJ1-1; V: TRBV5-5
CDR3: CASSWSSGSGADTQYF; DNA: TGTGCCAGCAGCTGGTCTAGCGGGAGCGGAGCAGATACGCAGTATTTT; size: -; D: TRBD2; J: TRBJ2-3; V: TRBV7-2
CDR3: CASSYQSGDQPQHF; DNA: TGTGCCAGCAGCTACCAATCAGGGGATCAGCCCCAGCATTTT; size: -; D: -; J: TRBJ1-5; V: TRBV7-2
CDR3: CASSLAGRPYNEQFF; DNA: TGTGCCAGCAGCTTAGCAGGGAGGCCCTACAATGAGCAGTTCTTC; size: -; D: -; J: TRBJ2-1; V: TRBV7-9
CDR3: CASNGGGGDTQYF; DNA: TGTGCCAGCAACGGCGGGGGGGGAGATACGCAGTATTTT; size: -; D: TRBD2; J: TRBJ2-3; V: TRBV19
CDR3: CASSLAAMTDEQFF; DNA: TGTGCCAGCAGCTTGGCGGCGATGACAGATGAGCAGTTCTTC; size: once; D: -; J: TRBJ2-1; V: TRBV7-8
CDR3: CAISPGQGASEYF; DNA: TGTGCCATCAGCCCGGGACAAGGGGCGAGCGAGTACTTC; size: -; D: -; J: TRBJ2-7; V: TRBV10-3
CDR3: CASSLGQGSGETQYF; DNA: TGCGCCAGCAGCTTGGGGCAGGGAAGTGGGGAGACCCAGTACTTC; size: -; D: -; J: TRBJ2-5; V: TRBV5-1
CDR3: CASSQEPSPVQSEQFF; DNA: TGTGCCAGCAGCCAAGAGCCCTCTCCAGTACAGTCAGAGCAGTTCTTC; size: -; D: -; J: TRBJ2-1; V: TRBV4-2
CDR3: CASSPGQAVSEAFF; DNA: TGTGCCAGCTCACCCGGACAGGCGGTCTCTGAAGCTTTCTTT; size: few; D: TRBD1; J: TRBJ1-1; V: TRBV18
CDR3: CASSVATGTAYEQYF; DNA: TGTGCCAGCAGCGTAGCCACCGGGACAGCCTACGAGCAGTACTTC; size: -; D: TRBD1; J: TRBJ2-7; V: TRBV9
CDR3: CASSHPGTGGDEQYF; DNA: TGTGCCAGCAGCCACCCCGGGACAGGGGGCGACGAGCAGTACTTC; size: many; D: TRBD1; J: TRBJ2-7; V: TRBV16
CDR3: CASSLYQETQYF; DNA: TGTGCCAGCAGCCTCTACCAAGAGACCCAGTACTTC; size: -; D: -; J: TRBJ2-5; V: TRBV5-8
CDR3: CASSLASASGYNEQFF; DNA: TGTGCCAGCAGCTTGGCCTCGGCTAGCGGGTACAATGAGCAGTTCTTC; size: -; D: TRBD2; J: TRBJ2-1; V: TRBV5-6
CDR3: CASKERDYNEQFF; DNA: TGCGCCAGCAAAGAGCGGGACTACAATGAGCAGTTCTTC; size: once; D: TRBD2; J: TRBJ2-1; V: TRBV5-1
CDR3: CASSRPAGQGVYEQYF; DNA: TGTGCCAGCTCACGCCCGGCGGGACAGGGGGTCTACGAGCAGTACTTC; size: -; D: TRBD1; J: TRBJ2-7; V: TRBV18
CDR3: CASSPVGGAFWNEQFF; DNA: TGTGCCAGCAGCCCGGTTGGAGGGGCTTTTTGGAATGAGCAGTTCTTC; size: few; D: -; J: TRBJ2-1; V: TRBV7-9
CDR3: CASSPRDRGLEQYF; DNA: TGTGCCAGCAGTCCCCGGGACAGGGGGCTCGAGCAGTACTTC; size: -; D: TRBD1; J: TRBJ2-7; V: TRBV6-5
CDR3: CASSLVDGNNSPLHF; DNA: TGTGCCAGCAGCTTAGTGGACGGGAATAATTCACCCCTTCACTTT; size: -; D: -; J: TRBJ1-6; V: TRBV7-2
CDR3: CASSLVRESSYEQYF; DNA: TGTGCCAGCAGCTTGGTTAGGGAGAGCTCCTACGAGCAGTACTTC; size: once; D: -; J: TRBJ2-7; V: TRBV5-4
CDR3: CASSIDTSYNEQFF; DNA: TGTGCCAGCAGTATTGACACTAGTTACAATGAGCAGTTCTTC; size: -; D: -; J: TRBJ2-1; V: TRBV7-3
CDR3: CASSLAGRVETQYF; DNA: TGTGCCAGCAGCTTGGCCGGCAGGGTGGAGACCCAGTACTTC; size: -; D: -; J: TRBJ2-5; V: TRBV5-6
CDR3: CASSESTAYGYTF; DNA: TGTGCCAGCAGTGAATCGACAGCCTATGGCTACACCTTC; size: -; D: -; J: TRBJ1-2; V: TRBV2
CDR3: CASSPRTGGASGELFF; DNA: TGTGCCAGCAGCCCTCGGACAGGGGGCGCGTCAGGGGAGCTGTTTTTT; size: -; D: TRBD1; J: TRBJ2-2; V: TRBV7-6
CDR3: CASDNYNEQFF; DNA: TGTGCCAGCGACAACTACAATGAGCAGTTCTTC; size: -; D: -; J: TRBJ2-1; V: TRBV12-3/TRBV12-4
CDR3: CASSYGAGGFFNEQFF; DNA: TGTGCCAGCAGTTACGGGGCGGGGGGCTTCTTCAATGAGCAGTTCTTC; size: -; D: TRBD2; J: TRBJ2-1; V: TRBV6-5
CDR3: CASSYSGGDQETQYF; DNA: TGTGCCAGCAGTTACTCGGGCGGGGACCAAGAGACCCAGTACTTC; size: -; D: -; J: TRBJ2-5; V: TRBV6-5
CDR3: CASSPGTGPQETQYF; DNA: TGTGCCAGCAGCCCGGGGACAGGGCCCCAAGAGACCCAGTACTTC; size: -; D: TRBD1; J: TRBJ2-5; V: TRBV7-7
CDR3: CASSPGQGDYGYTF; DNA: TGTGCCAGCTCACCGGGACAGGGTGACTATGGCTACACCTTC; size: -; D: TRBD1; J: TRBJ1-2; V: TRBV18
CDR3: CASSPLYGTGKNTGELFF; DNA: TGTGCCAGCAGCCCACTATACGGGACAGGGAAAAACACCGGGGAGCTGTTTTTT; size: few; D: TRBD1; J: TRBJ2-2; V: TRBV14
CDR3: CASSQGSGVYEQYF; DNA: TGTGCCAGCAGCCAAGGGAGCGGGGTCTACGAGCAGTACTTC; size: -; D: TRBD2; J: TRBJ2-7; V: TRBV3-1/TRBV3-2
CDR3: CASSRSGEETQYF; DNA: TGTGCCAGTAGTAGGTCCGGGGAGGAGACCCAGTACTTC; size: -; D: -; J: TRBJ2-5; V: TRBV19
CDR3: CASSISVNQPQHF; DNA: TGTGCCAGTAGTATCAGTGTTAATCAGCCCCAGCATTTT; size: few; D: -; J: TRBJ1-5; V: TRBV19
CDR3: CASSSKTGGRNGYTF; DNA: TGTGCCAGCAGCTCCAAGACAGGGGGCAGGAATGGCTACACCTTC; size: -; D: TRBD1; J: TRBJ1-2; V: TRBV5-6
CDR3: CASSHPRQGGQPQHF; DNA: TGTGCCAGCAGCCACCCCCGACAGGGCGGTCAGCCCCAGCATTTT; size: -; D: TRBD1; J: TRBJ1-5; V: TRBV4-2
CDR3: CASSVEPGRGYEQYF; DNA: TGTGCCAGCAGCGTAGAACCAGGGCGCGGCTACGAGCAGTACTTC; size: -; D: -; J: TRBJ2-7; V: TRBV9